This TCR beta chain was recovered during a study of T cells after yellow fever vaccination. One entry per CDR3 protein results from TCRdb running MiXCR on the 5' RACE reads. The repertoire has a few hundred thousand distinct CDR3 sequences, approximately 3.5% of them found once; the top ten carry about 19%. The CDR3 sequence is 19 residues long. CDR1 and CDR2 (germline): SGHKS, YYEKEE (reference sequence). Trimming removed 0 bases from V and 1 base from J; junction bases left unmatched: 14. The V gene is TRBV5-5, the J gene TRBJ1-1, with TRBD1 matching 8 bases. The starting material was PBMCs, obtained 15 days after the yellow fever booster vaccination. The receptor comes from a young man who received the YFV17D yellow fever vaccine. CDR3 sequence (DNA): TGTGCCAGCAGCTTGGATCCTCGTGGGGCAGGGGGCCCGAACACTGAAGCTTTCTTT. Translation: CASSLDPRGAGGPNTEAFF. Full variable domain (rest looked up from reference TRBV5-5 and TRBJ1-1): DAGVTQSPTHLIKTRGQQVTLRCSPISGHKSVSWYQQVLGQGPQFIFQYYEKEERGRGNFPDRFSARQFPNYSSELNVNALLLGDSALYLCASSLDPRGAGGPNTEAFFGQGTRLTVV.